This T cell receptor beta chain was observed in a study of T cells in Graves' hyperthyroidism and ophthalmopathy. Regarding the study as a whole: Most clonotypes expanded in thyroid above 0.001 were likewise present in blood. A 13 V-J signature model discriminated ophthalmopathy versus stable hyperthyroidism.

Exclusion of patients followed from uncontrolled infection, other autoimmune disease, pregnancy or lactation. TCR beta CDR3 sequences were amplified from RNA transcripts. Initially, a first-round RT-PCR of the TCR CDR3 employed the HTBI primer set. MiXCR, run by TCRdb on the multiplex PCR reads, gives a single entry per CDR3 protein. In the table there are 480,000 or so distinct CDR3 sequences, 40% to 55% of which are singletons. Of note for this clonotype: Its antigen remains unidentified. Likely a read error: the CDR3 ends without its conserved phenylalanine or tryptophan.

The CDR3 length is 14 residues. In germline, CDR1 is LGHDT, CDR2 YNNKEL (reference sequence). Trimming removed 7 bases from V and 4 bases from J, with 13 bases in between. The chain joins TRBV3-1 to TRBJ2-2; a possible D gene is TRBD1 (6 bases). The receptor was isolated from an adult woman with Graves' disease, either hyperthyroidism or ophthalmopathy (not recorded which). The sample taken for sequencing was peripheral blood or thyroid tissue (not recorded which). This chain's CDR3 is CASKRQGTTGELFS. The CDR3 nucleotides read TGTGCCAGCAAGAGGCAGGGGACCACCGGGGAGCTGTTTTCT.